This TCR beta chain was retrieved from a study of post-analysis software for immune sequencing data. Study-level background: Relapsing-remitting, secondary progressive and progressive-relapsing courses of multiple sclerosis were included. Whole-study results and caveats: Comparison of patients with controls showed five or six TRBV segments more frequent in patients, TRBV5-6, TRBV5-1 and TRBV20-1 among them. F measure clustering grouped samples strongly by preparation batch. Among multiple sclerosis patients, normalized Chao1 diversity was significantly below that of controls.

This CDR3 comprises 17 residues. Losses at the gene ends were 6 bases for V and 5 bases for J; bases not matched to a gene: 10. Libraries were made from TCR beta cDNA, and they carried unique molecular identifiers. TCRdb called the PCR reads again in MiXCR, with one record for every CDR3 protein. This sample has fewer than 900,000 distinct CDR3 sequences, with 40% to 55% found just once. Comments on this clonotype: Its specificity is not known.

This sequence joins TRBV12-3 or TRBV12-4 and TRBJ2-1, with 13 bases matching TRBD2. The source is a girl aged 5-17 years with multiple sclerosis. Sequenced input: blood. In nucleotides, the CDR3 is TGTGCCAGCAGCTCTCACGGACTAGCGGGAGTCCACAATGAGCAGTTCTTC. Its translation: CASSSHGLAGVHNEQFF.